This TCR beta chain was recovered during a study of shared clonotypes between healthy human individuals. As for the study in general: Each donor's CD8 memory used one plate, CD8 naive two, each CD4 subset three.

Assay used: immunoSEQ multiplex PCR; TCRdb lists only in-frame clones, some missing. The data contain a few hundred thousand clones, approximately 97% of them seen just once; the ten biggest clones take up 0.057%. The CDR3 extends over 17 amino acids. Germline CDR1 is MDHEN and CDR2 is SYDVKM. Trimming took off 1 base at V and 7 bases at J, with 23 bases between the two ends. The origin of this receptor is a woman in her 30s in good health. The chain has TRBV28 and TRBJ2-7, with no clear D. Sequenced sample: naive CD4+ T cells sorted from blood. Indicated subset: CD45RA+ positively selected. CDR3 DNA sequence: TGTGCCAGCAGTTTATCAAGGTCACTTTTGGGAACCTGGGAGCAGTACTTC. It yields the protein CASSLSRSLLGTWEQYF. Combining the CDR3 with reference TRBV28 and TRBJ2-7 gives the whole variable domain DVKVTQSSRYLVKRTGEKVFLECVQDMDHENMFWYRQDPGLGLRLIYFSYDVKMKEKGDIPEGYSVSREKKERFSLILESASTNQTSMYLCASSLSRSLLGTWEQYFGPGTRLTVT.